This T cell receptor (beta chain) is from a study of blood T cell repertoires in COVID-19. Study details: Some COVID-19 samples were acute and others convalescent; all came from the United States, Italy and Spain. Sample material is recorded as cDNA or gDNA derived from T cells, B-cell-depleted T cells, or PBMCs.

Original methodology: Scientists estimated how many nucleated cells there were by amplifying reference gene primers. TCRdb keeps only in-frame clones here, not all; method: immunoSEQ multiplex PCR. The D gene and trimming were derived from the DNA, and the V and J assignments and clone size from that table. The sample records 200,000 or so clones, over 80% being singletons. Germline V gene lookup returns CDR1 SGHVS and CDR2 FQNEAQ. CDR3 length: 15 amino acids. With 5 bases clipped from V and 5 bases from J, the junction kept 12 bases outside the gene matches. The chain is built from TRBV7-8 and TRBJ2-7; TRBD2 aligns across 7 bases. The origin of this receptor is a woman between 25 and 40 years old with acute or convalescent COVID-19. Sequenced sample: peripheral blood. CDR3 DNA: TGTGCCAGCAGCCCAATTGGCGGGAGTCAGGACGAGCAGTACTTC. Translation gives CASSPIGGSQDEQYF.